This T cell receptor beta chain was recovered during a study of T cells in localized non-small cell lung cancer. This clone appeared a few times. What it recognizes is unknown. Study-wide findings and caveats: A median of roughly 50 of the top 100 tumor clones appeared in adjacent lung, which was paired and uninvolved. Elevated blood T cell density was associated with longer overall survival. Compared with tumor, uninvolved adjacent lung displayed greater T cell clonality, ranking highest overall.

Per germline, CDR1 MNHGY and CDR2 SAAAGT. The V gene lost 0 bases and the J gene lost 5 bases, with 17 bases spanning the gap. This CDR3 contains 17 residues. Harvested at least 2 cm beyond the tumor margin, adjacent lung showed no atypia. Using immunoSEQ multiplex PCR, the repertoire was profiled, and TCRdb retains in-frame clones only, with some absent. The sample yields under 2,000 clones, around a fifth seen once. Sequences were derived from normal lung tissue next to the tumor, sampled before any cancer treatment. This rearrangement joins TRBV6-8 to TRBJ1-5, with a weak D call TRBD1 (6 bases). This sequence was found in a woman aged 40 to 75 with stage III squamous cell lung carcinoma. CDR3 sequence: CASSYSGNAGGHQPQHF. The CDR3 nucleotides read TGTGCCAGCAGTTACTCGGGAAATGCGGGGGGCCATCAGCCCCAGCATTTT.